Shown below are 2 T cell receptor beta chains from a single sample sequenced in a study of early T cells in non-severe SARS-CoV-2 infection (dated by TCRdb to the early 2020s). The protocol used for the library was 5' RACE. The instrument given in TCRdb is NextSeq 500. Through fastp at Q25 and MiXCR, TCRdb rebuilt clones from the public reads, retaining in-frame beta chains. Each record represents a unique CDR3 protein, reported with the most common genes and DNA among its rows. This sample has some 64,000 distinct CDR3 sequences in its table, and 8.8% of those were observed once. 13% of the sample lies in the top ten. Material: whole blood, obtained at baseline. These receptor sequences come from an adult who was a healthcare worker with PCR-confirmed SARS-CoV-2 infection or an uninfected control (not recorded which).

In this sample, this clonotype turned up many times. Germline and junction disagree at one end, which may indicate a read error. The CDR3 loop reads CASSYGDYHF. The CDR3 nucleotides read TGTGCCAGCAGTTACGGCGACTATCACTTC. This chain uses TRBV6-6 with TRBJ2-5; D is perhaps TRBD2 (5 bases). Germline V gene sequence: CDR1 MNHNY, CDR2 SVGAGI (reference sequence). This CDR3 comprises 10 residues.

This clonotype has just a few counts. The chain recombines TRBV27 with TRBJ1-4; D possibly corresponds to TRBD1 (6 bases). The CDR3 consists of 15 residues. Germline V lookup: CDR1 MNHEY, CDR2 SMNVEV (reference sequence). Trimming stripped 4 bases from V and 9 bases from J, with 18 bases between. The CDR3 nucleotides read TGTGCCAGCAGTTCCATACAGGGCACCCATAAAAAACTGTTTTTT. Residues: CASSSIQGTHKKLFF. The variable domain in full, with the rest retrieved from reference TRBV27 and TRBJ1-4, is EAQVTQNPRYLITVTGKKLTVTCSQNMNHEYMSWYRQDPGLGLRQIYYSMNVEVTDKGDVPEGYKVSRKEKRNFPLILESPSPNQTSLYFCASSSIQGTHKKLFFGSGTQLSVL.